This T cell receptor beta chain was profiled in a study of cytomegalovirus exposure and HLA in healthy donors. In the PCR, 60 Vbeta and 13 Jbeta primers were used. TCRdb keeps only in-frame clones here, not all; method: immunoSEQ multiplex PCR. The sample yields 75,000 to 100,000 clones, approximately 7.7% seen once. The CDR3 is 13 amino acids. CDR1 and CDR2 (germline): KGHSH, LQKENI. V lost 9 bases, J lost 0 bases, and 11 bases lay in between. The source material was PBMCs. The TCR comes from a man aged 50 to 60 in good health and CMV-seronegative. This rearrangement joins TRBV18 to TRBJ1-1, with D possibly being TRBD1 (5 bases). In DNA form, the CDR3 reads TGTGCCAGTTCGGGGGGGATGAACACTGAAGCTTTCTTT. Its translation is CASSGGMNTEAFF.